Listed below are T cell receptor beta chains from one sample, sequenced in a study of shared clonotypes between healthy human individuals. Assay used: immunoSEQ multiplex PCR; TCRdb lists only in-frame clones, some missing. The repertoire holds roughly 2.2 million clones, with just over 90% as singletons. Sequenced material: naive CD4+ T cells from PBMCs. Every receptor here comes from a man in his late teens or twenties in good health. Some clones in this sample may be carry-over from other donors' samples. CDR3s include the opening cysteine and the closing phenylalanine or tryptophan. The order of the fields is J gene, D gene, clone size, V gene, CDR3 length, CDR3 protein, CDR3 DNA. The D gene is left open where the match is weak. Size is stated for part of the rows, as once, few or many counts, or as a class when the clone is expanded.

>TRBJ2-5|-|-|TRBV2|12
CASRLAQETQYF
TGTGCCAGCAGGCTAGCCCAAGAGACCCAGTACTTC
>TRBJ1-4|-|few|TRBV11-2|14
CASSFKGGGEKLFF
TGTGCCAGCAGCTTCAAGGGAGGGGGTGAAAAACTGTTTTTT
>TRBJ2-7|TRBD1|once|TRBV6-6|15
CASRGNRDRSYEQYF
TGTGCCAGCAGGGGGAACCGGGACAGGTCTTACGAGCAGTACTTC
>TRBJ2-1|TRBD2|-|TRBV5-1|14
CASSFGGRADEQFF
TGCGCCAGCAGCTTTGGTGGGAGGGCCGATGAGCAGTTCTTC
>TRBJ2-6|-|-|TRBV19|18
CASRPPPGRSSGANVLTF
TGTGCCAGTAGGCCACCTCCGGGACGGAGCTCTGGGGCCAACGTCCTGACTTTC
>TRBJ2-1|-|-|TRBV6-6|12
CASSYYELEQFF
TGTGCCAGCAGTTACTACGAGTTAGAGCAGTTCTTC
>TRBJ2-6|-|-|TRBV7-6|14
CASSSFSGANVLTF
TGTGCCAGCAGCTCTTTCTCTGGGGCCAACGTCCTGACTTTC
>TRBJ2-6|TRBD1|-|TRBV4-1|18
CASSQAGRGNSGANVLTF
TGCGCCAGCAGCCAGGCGGGCAGGGGGAACTCTGGGGCCAACGTCCTGACTTTC
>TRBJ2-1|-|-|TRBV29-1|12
CSATLRGPEQFF
TGCAGCGCTACGCTTAGGGGACCTGAGCAGTTCTTC
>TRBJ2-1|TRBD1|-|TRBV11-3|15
CASSLGTGRYNEQFF
TGTGCCAGCAGCTTAGGGACAGGGCGGTACAATGAGCAGTTCTTC
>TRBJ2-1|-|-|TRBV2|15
CASMETRGIYNEQFF
TGTGCCAGCATGGAGACTAGAGGTATCTACAATGAGCAGTTCTTC
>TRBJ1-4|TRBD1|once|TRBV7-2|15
CASSGGGTGVEKLFF
TGTGCCAGCAGCGGGGGAGGGACAGGGGTGGAAAAACTGTTTTTT
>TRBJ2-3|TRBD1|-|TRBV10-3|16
CAISGGSGQGEDTQYF
TGTGCCATCAGTGGTGGTAGTGGACAGGGTGAAGATACGCAGTATTTT
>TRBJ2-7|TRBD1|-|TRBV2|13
CASSTGGSYEQYF
TGTGCCAGCAGCACAGGGGGTTCCTACGAGCAGTACTTC
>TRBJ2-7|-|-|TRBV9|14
CASSVLLTSNEQYF
TGTGCCAGCAGCGTACTTCTAACTAGCAACGAGCAGTACTTC
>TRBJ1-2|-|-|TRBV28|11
CASSRRDGYTF
TGTGCCAGCAGTCGGAGGGATGGCTACACCTTC
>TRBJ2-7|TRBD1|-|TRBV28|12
CASSRQGYEQYF
TGTGCCAGCAGCCGACAGGGCTACGAGCAGTACTTC
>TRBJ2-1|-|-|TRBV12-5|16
CASGLSPGSSYNEQFF
TGTGCTAGTGGTTTGTCGCCGGGAAGCTCCTACAATGAGCAGTTCTTC
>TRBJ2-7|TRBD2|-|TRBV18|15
CASSPGTSGTYEQYF
TGTGCCAGCTCACCTGGGACTAGCGGAACCTACGAGCAGTACTTC
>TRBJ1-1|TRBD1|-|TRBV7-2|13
CASSLGTGAEAFF
TGTGCCAGCAGCTTAGGGACAGGGGCTGAAGCTTTCTTT
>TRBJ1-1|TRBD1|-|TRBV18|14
CASSRDRATTEAFF
TGTGCCAGCTCAAGAGACAGGGCTACCACTGAAGCTTTCTTT
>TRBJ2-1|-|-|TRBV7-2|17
CASSQLVTGGVYNEQFF
TGTGCCAGCAGCCAGCTGGTCACAGGTGGGGTCTACAATGAGCAGTTCTTC
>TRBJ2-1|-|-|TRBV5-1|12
CASSITGNEQFF
TGCGCCAGCAGCATAACAGGGAATGAGCAGTTCTTC
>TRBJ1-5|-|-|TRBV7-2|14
CASSLGRLGVPQHF
TGTGCCAGCAGCTTAGGACGGTTAGGAGTGCCCCAGCATTTT
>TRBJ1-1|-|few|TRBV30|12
CAWSQGNTEAFF
TGTGCCTGGAGCCAGGGTAACACTGAAGCTTTCTTT
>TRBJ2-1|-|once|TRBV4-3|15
CASSQVERSLGEQFF
TGCGCCAGCAGCCAAGTCGAGCGGAGCCTCGGTGAGCAGTTCTTC
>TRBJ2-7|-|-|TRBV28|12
CASNGIPHEQYF
TGTGCCAGCAACGGGATTCCGCACGAGCAGTACTTC
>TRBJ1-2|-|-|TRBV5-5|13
CASSLVRGGGYTF
TGTGCCAGCAGCTTGGTCAGGGGAGGCGGCTACACCTTC
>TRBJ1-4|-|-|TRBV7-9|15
CASSLGAGSGEKLFF
TGTGCCAGCAGCTTAGGTGCAGGGTCGGGGGAAAAACTGTTTTTT
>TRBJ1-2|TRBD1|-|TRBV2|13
CASSRQGLYGYTF
TGTGCCAGCAGTCGACAGGGCCTCTATGGCTACACCTTC
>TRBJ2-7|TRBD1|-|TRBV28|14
CASSLTGGFYEQYF
TGTGCCAGCAGTTTAACAGGGGGGTTCTACGAGCAGTACTTC
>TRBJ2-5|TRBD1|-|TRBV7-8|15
CASSPRQGPSGTQYF
TGTGCCAGCAGCCCCCGACAGGGCCCAAGTGGGACCCAGTACTTC
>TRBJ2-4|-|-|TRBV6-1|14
CASSEGPAKNIQYF
TGTGCCAGCAGTGAGGGCCCAGCCAAAAACATTCAGTACTTC
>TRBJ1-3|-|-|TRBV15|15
CATSRDRDSGNTIYF
TGTGCCACCAGCAGAGATAGAGACTCTGGAAACACCATATATTTT
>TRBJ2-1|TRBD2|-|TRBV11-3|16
CASSLDVTSGRNEQFF
TGTGCCAGCAGCTTAGATGTCACTAGCGGGAGAAATGAGCAGTTCTTC
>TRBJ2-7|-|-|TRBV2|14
CASSEQGVGYEQYF
TGTGCCAGCAGTGAACAGGGAGTGGGTTACGAGCAGTACTTC
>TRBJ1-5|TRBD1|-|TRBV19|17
CASRLGGQIYSNQPQHF
TGTGCCAGTAGGCTAGGGGGACAGATCTATAGCAATCAGCCCCAGCATTTT
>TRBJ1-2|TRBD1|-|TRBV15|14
CATERDRGPYGYTF
TGTGCCACGGAACGGGACAGGGGTCCCTATGGCTACACCTTC
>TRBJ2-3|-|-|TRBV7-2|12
CASSLTADTQYF
TGTGCCAGCAGCTTGACTGCCGATACGCAGTATTTT
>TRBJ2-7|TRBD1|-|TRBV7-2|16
CASSTKGTAPSYEQYF
TGTGCCAGCAGCACCAAGGGGACAGCCCCATCCTACGAGCAGTACTTC
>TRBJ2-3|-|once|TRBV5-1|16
CASSLDFPGPTDTQYF
TGCGCCAGCAGCTTGGACTTTCCGGGCCCCACAGATACGCAGTATTTT
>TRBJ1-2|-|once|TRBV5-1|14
CASSLGGPHYGYTF
TGCGCCAGCAGCCTCGGGGGACCACACTATGGCTACACCTTC
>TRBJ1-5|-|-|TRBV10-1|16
CANPREGVGSNQPQHF
TGCGCCAACCCGAGGGAGGGGGTAGGGAGCAATCAGCCCCAGCATTTT